The rows below give T cell receptor beta chains drawn from one sample of a study of T cells in localized non-small cell lung cancer. Repertoires were generated with immunoSEQ multiplex PCR, while TCRdb's copy carries only in-frame clones and drops some. The table shows about 1,100 clones, with 23% occurring only once. The material was normal lung tissue next to the tumor, obtained before any cancer treatment. Source of these receptors: a male donor aged 60 or over with stage I lung adenocarcinoma. CDR3s include the opening cysteine and the closing phenylalanine or tryptophan. A D gene is named only where the DNA matches it firmly. A row's size may be missing; if present it is once, few, many or a size class.

d_gene	v_gene	j_gene	len	abundance	CDR3aa	CDR3nt
TRBD2	TRBV18	TRBJ2-7	14	.	CASSPPAGGSKQYF	TGTGCCAGCTCACCACCAGCGGGAGGTAGTAAGCAGTACTTC
.	TRBV6-8	TRBJ1-3	15	.	CASRMGPLSGNTIYF	TGTGCCAGCAGAATGGGACCGCTCTCTGGAAACACCATATATTTT
.	TRBV14	TRBJ2-7	14	.	CASSRGTAAYEQYF	TGTGCCAGCAGCCGCGGGACAGCTGCCTACGAGCAGTACTTC
.	TRBV6-8	TRBJ1-2	13	few	CAINGDGNYGYTF	TGTGCCATCAATGGGGACGGTAACTATGGCTACACCTTC
TRBD2	TRBV5-1	TRBJ2-1	18	.	CASSIGTSGTYPTDEQFF	TGCGCCAGCAGCATCGGGACTAGCGGGACCTACCCAACAGATGAGCAGTTCTTC
TRBD2	TRBV11-3	TRBJ2-5	15	.	CASSQAREGGGTQYF	TGTGCCAGCAGCCAAGCCCGGGAGGGAGGGGGGACCCAGTACTTC
TRBD2	TRBV19	TRBJ2-3	18	.	CASTSDGGSGSFADTQYF	TGTGCCAGTACTAGTGATGGGGGTAGCGGGAGTTTCGCAGATACGCAGTATTTT
TRBD2	TRBV5-1	TRBJ2-1	15	.	CASSLVAGGPGEQFF	TGCGCCAGCAGCTTGGTAGCGGGAGGGCCCGGTGAGCAGTTCTTC
TRBD2	TRBV4-1	TRBJ2-2	16	few	CASSQGLAVNTGELFF	TGCGCCAGCAGCCAAGGGCTAGCGGTGAACACCGGGGAGCTGTTTTTT
TRBD2	TRBV19	TRBJ2-2	19	.	CASSAIGLGLAGNTGELFF	TGTGCCAGTAGTGCTATAGGTCTTGGACTAGCGGGGAACACCGGGGAGCTGTTTTTT
.	TRBV30	TRBJ2-7	13	few	CAWSSGFPYEQYF	TGTGCCTGGAGTTCAGGGTTCCCCTACGAGCAGTACTTC
.	TRBV29-1	TRBJ2-4	14	.	CSVCRGVAKNIQYF	TGCAGCGTTTGCCGGGGAGTAGCCAAAAACATTCAGTACTTC
.	TRBV29-1	TRBJ2-7	14	few	CSVESPAKPYEQYF	TGCAGCGTTGAATCGCCGGCCAAGCCCTACGAGCAGTACTTC
TRBD2	TRBV29-1	TRBJ2-5	18	.	CSVRQSLRSGREQETQYF	TGCAGCGTACGCCAGTCCCTTAGGAGCGGGAGGGAACAAGAGACCCAGTACTTC
.	TRBV19	TRBJ2-7	14	.	CASSIGGLSYEQYF	TGTGCCAGTAGTATAGGGGGGCTGTCCTACGAGCAGTACTTC
.	TRBV4-1	TRBJ2-6	14	.	CASSQLRGANVLTF	TGCGCCAGCAGCCAATTAAGGGGGGCCAACGTCCTGACTTTC
TRBD1	TRBV10-2	TRBJ2-1	17	.	CASRPGTGGGLYNEQFF	TGCGCCAGCAGGCCCGGGACAGGGGGCGGCCTCTACAATGAGCAGTTCTTC
.	TRBV6-8	TRBJ2-5	16	few	CASRGMGGPFQETQYF	TGTGCCAGCAGGGGGATGGGGGGGCCCTTCCAAGAGACCCAGTACTTC
TRBD2	TRBV6-8	TRBJ2-1	17	.	CASDDPSVGGSYNEQFF	TGTGCCAGCGACGACCCCTCGGTCGGGGGGTCCTACAATGAGCAGTTCTTC
.	TRBV6-8	TRBJ1-4	13	few	CASSYSRGEKLFF	TGTGCCAGCAGTTACTCTCGGGGGGAAAAACTGTTTTTT
TRBD2	TRBV9	TRBJ2-7	16	large	CASSAEMGLAEEEQYF	TGTGCCAGCAGCGCTGAAATGGGACTAGCCGAGGAGGAGCAGTACTTC
.	TRBV11-3	TRBJ2-1	17	few	CASSLGQGGSSYNEQFF	TGTGCCAGCAGCTTAGGGCAGGGGGGGAGCTCCTACAATGAGCAGTTCTTC
.	TRBV11-3	TRBJ2-7	14	medium-sized	CASSLSGLTYEQYF	TGTGCCAGCAGCTTGTCTGGCCTCACCTACGAGCAGTACTTC
.	TRBV19	TRBJ2-1	11	.	CASIPSVKQFF	TGTGCCAGTATACCAAGCGTTAAGCAGTTCTTC
TRBD1	TRBV9	TRBJ2-5	14	large	CASSPTGGQETQYF	TGTGCCAGCAGCCCAACAGGGGGCCAAGAGACCCAGTACTTC
.	TRBV28	TRBJ1-2	15	once	CASSLGTEARRGYTF	TGTGCCAGCAGTCTGGGGACCGAGGCGAGGCGCGGCTACACCTTC
TRBD2	TRBV11-3	TRBJ2-5	15	.	CASSQGPSGQETQYF	TGTGCCAGCAGCCAAGGCCCTAGCGGCCAAGAGACCCAGTACTTC
.	TRBV19	TRBJ1-3	18	.	CASSMRGNSVNSGNTIYF	TGTGCCAGTAGCATGAGGGGAAATTCCGTCAACTCTGGAAACACCATATATTTT
.	TRBV11-3	TRBJ1-5	17	medium-sized	CASSLDGHPRSNQPQHF	TGTGCCAGCAGCTTAGACGGCCACCCTAGGAGCAATCAGCCCCAGCATTTT
.	TRBV29-1	TRBJ2-7	16	.	CSVEVLGDSNIYEQYF	TGCAGCGTTGAAGTATTGGGGGACTCGAATATCTACGAGCAGTACTTC
.	TRBV1	TRBJ2-5	15	few	CASSQDGGGAETQYF	TGCGCCAGCAGCCAAGACGGGGGGGGCGCGGAGACCCAGTACTTC